This entry describes one T cell receptor (beta chain). Generated by immunoSEQ multiplex PCR, the TCRdb table keeps only in-frame clones and is missing some. In the table there are more than 150,000 clones, about 77% of which are singletons. This entry is derived from a study of blood T cell repertoires in COVID-19. V was pared by 5 bases and J by 6 bases, with 7 bases of the junction left unmatched. This CDR3 comprises 14 residues. Germline CDR1 is LNHDA and CDR2 is SQIVND (reference sequence). V and J are TRBV19 and TRBJ1-1; 9 bases match TRBD1. The sequencing input was peripheral blood. This TCR came from a woman older than 75 with active or convalescent COVID-19. The CDR3 DNA is TGTGCCAGTAGTGTGCACAGGGGGCGATCTGAAGCTTTCTTT. Its translation: CASSVHRGRSEAFF.